This T cell receptor beta chain was sequenced in a study of T cell responses to AZD1222 COVID-19 vaccine. TCRdb keeps only in-frame clones here, not all; method: immunoSEQ multiplex PCR. Among some 150,000 clones, around 90% were seen once, and the ten largest hold about 3.3%. The CDR3 totals 15 residues. The V end was cut by 3 bases, the J end by 7 bases, with 19 bases between. Looked up from germline, CDR1 is KGHSH and CDR2 is LQKENI. Sequenced here: peripheral blood, sampled 28 days after the second AZD1222 dose. The receptor was isolated from an adult who received the AZD1222 COVID-19 vaccine. V gene TRBV18 combines with J gene TRBJ2-7; D is possibly TRBD1 (7 bases). The CDR3 DNA follows: TGTGCCAGCTCACCCCAACGACAGGGAGGTGGAGAGCAGTACTTC. Translation gives CASSPQRQGGGEQYF.